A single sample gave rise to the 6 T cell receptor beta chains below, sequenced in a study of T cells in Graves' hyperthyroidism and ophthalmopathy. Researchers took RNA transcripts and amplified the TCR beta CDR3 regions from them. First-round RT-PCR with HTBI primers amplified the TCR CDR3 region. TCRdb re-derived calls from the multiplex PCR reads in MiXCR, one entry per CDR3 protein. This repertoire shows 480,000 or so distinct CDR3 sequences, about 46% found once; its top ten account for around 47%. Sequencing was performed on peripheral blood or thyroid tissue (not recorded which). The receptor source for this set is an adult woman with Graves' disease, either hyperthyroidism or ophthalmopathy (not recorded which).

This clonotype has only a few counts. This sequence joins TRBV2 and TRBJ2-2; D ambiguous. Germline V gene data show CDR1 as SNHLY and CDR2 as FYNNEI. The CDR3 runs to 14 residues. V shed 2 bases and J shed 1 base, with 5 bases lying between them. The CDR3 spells CASSEWQNTGELFF. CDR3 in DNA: TGTGCCAGCAGTGAATGGCAGAACACCGGGGAGCTGTTTTTT. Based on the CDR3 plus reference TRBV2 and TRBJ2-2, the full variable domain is EPEVTQTPSHQVTQMGQEVILRCVPISNHLYFYWYRQILGQKVEFLVSFYNNEISEKSEIFDDQFSVERPDGSNFTLKIRSTKLEDSAMYFCASSEWQNTGELFFGEGSRLTVL.

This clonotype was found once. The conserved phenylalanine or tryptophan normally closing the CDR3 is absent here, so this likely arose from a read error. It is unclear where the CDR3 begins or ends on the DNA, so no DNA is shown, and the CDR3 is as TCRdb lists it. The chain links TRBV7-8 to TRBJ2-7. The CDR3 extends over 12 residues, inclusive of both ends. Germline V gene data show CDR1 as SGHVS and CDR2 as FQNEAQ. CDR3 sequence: CASSLISGGLNT.

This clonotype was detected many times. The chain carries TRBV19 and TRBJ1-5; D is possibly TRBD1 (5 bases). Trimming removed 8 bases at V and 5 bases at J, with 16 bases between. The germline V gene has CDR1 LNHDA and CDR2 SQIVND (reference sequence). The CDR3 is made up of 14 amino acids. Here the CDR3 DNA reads TGTGCCAGTGACCCTGGTGGGGGACATCAGCCCCAGCATTTT. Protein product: CASDPGGGHQPQHF.

CDR3 in amino acids: CATSREVNQETQYF. The CDR3 bases are TGTGCCACCAGCAGAGAGGTGAATCAAGAGACCCAGTACTTC. The rearrangement uses TRBV15 and TRBJ2-5; D not certain. V dropped 0 bases and J dropped 2 bases, with 7 bases sitting between them. This CDR3 spans 14 amino acids. Germline CDR1 reads LNHNV; CDR2 reads YYDKDF (reference sequence).

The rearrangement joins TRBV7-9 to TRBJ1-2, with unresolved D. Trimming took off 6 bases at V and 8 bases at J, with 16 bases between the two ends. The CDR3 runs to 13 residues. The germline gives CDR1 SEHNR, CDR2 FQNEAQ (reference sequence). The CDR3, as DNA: TGTGCCAGCAGTACTCGACACGACAAAGGCTACACCTTC. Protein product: CASSTRHDKGYTF.

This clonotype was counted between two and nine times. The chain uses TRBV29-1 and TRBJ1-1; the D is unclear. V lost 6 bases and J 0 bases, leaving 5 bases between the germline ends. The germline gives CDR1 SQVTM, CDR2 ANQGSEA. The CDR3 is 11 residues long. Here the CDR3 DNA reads TGCAGCGTACCAATGAACACTGAAGCTTTCTTT. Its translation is CSVPMNTEAFF.